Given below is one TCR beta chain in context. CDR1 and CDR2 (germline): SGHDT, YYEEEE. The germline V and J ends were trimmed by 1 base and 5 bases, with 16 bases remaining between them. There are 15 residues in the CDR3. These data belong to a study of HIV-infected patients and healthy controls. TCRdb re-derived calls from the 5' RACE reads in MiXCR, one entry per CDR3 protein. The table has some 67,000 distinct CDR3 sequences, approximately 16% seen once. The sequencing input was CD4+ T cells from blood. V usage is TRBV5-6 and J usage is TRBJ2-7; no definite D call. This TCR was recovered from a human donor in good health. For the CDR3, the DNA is TGTGCCAGCAGCTTGTACACACAGCCCCTCGACGAGCAGTACTTC. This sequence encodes CASSLYTQPLDEQYF.